This T cell receptor (beta chain) was observed in a study of blood T cell repertoires in COVID-19. The CDR3 runs 16 residues. Germline V gene lookup returns CDR1 MNHNY and CDR2 SVGAGI (reference sequence). Trimming cost V 4 bases and J 8 bases, with 18 bases left between them. TCRdb's table, derived via immunoSEQ multiplex PCR, lists solely in-frame clones and lacks some. The profile shows 70,000 to 95,000 clones, roughly 92% of them singletons. The genes are TRBV6-6 and TRBJ1-6, with D hard to call. This TCR was recovered from an older woman with active COVID-19. Material for sequencing was peripheral blood. The CDR3 DNA sequence: TGTGCCAGCAGTTCTCATGAACGGTTCCATCATTCACCCCTCCACTTT. It is translated as CASSSHERFHHSPLHF.